Below, 21 T cell receptor beta chains from the same sample are listed, as sequenced in a study of OX40 agonist ivuxolimab in advanced cancers. Profiled with immunoSEQ multiplex PCR; TCRdb holds only in-frame clones, not every one. The table records tens of thousands of clones, roughly 90% of them present only once. The sample here was CD4+ or CD8+ T cells sorted from blood, taken in a trial of the OX40 agonist ivuxolimab. The source is an adult with an advanced solid tumor such as melanoma, head and neck, liver or kidney cancer.

The chain has TRBV27 and TRBJ2-1; 7 nucleotides agree with TRBD1. The CDR3 is 17 residues long. The trim removed 6 bases at V and 0 bases at J, leaving 11 bases unmatched. The germline V gene has CDR1 MNHEY and CDR2 SMNVEV (reference sequence). As DNA, the CDR3 is TGTGCCAGCAGATTGAGGGACAGTCCAGACTCCTACAATGAGCAGTTCTTC. The encoded protein is CASRLRDSPDSYNEQFF.

The CDR3 DNA reads TGCAGTGCTAGACTGACTGAGTTTCAGTACTTC. It translates to CSARLTEFQYF. The V call is TRBV20-1, the J call TRBJ2-4; no definite D call. The CDR3 contains 11 residues. CDR1 and CDR2 from the germline V gene are DFQATT and SNEGSKA (reference sequence). The V and J ends lost 2 bases and 11 bases respectively, with 10 bases between them.

As DNA, the CDR3 is TGTGCCAGCAGCTTATCTCCCGGGACGTCCATGGGTGAAAAACTGTTTTTT. Residues: CASSLSPGTSMGEKLFF. The J gene is TRBJ1-4, the V gene TRBV7-2; D perhaps matches TRBD1 (5 bases). V lost 2 bases and J 7 bases, leaving 20 bases between the germline ends. CDR1 and CDR2 from the germline V gene are SGHTA and FQGNSA. The CDR3 totals 17 residues.

This clone was seen a handful of times. This sample includes further DNA sequences coding for the same CDR3. The chain couples TRBV5-4 to TRBJ2-6; weak D call: TRBD2 (6 bases). The CDR3 sequence is 15 residues long. Trimming cost V 0 bases and J 2 bases, with 6 bases left between them. Germline lookup yields CDR1 SGHNT and CDR2 YYREEE (reference sequence). The CDR3: CASSLGGAGANVLTF. As DNA, the CDR3 is TGTGCCAGCAGCTTGGGGGGGGCTGGGGCCAACGTCCTGACTTTC. Supplemented by reference TRBV5-4 and TRBJ2-6, the full variable domain reads ETGVTQSPTHLIKTRGQQVTLRCSSQSGHNTVSWYQQALGQGPQFIFQYYREEENGRGNFPPRFSGLQFPNYSSELNVNALELDDSALYLCASSLGGAGANVLTFGAGSRLTVL.

Points on this clone: Germline and junction disagree at one end, which may indicate a read error. This chain joins TRBV5-4 and TRBJ2-7, with D unclear. CDR1 and CDR2 from the germline V gene are SGHNT and YYREEE (reference sequence). This CDR3 is 13 amino acids long. The chain's CDR3 is CASSQVPGYEQYF. In DNA, the CDR3 is TGCGCCAGCAGCCAAGTCCCCGGCTACGAGCAGTACTTC.

As concerns this clone: The same CDR3 also results from other DNA sequences found in this sample. The chain combines TRBV30 with TRBJ2-5, with 9 bases identical to TRBD1. J gave up 2 bases and V 3 bases, and 10 bases lay outside the gene matches. The CDR3 has 16 residues. In germline, CDR1 is GTSNPN, CDR2 SVGIG (reference sequence). CDR3 in DNA: TGTGCCTGGAGGGGTGGGACAGGGAAGGTGCAAGAGACCCAGTACTTC. The encoded protein is CAWRGGTGKVQETQYF. Variable domain in full (rest from reference TRBV30 and TRBJ2-5): SQTIHQWPATLVQPVGSPLSLECTVEGTSNPNLYWYRQAAGRGLQLLFYSVGIGQISSEVPQNLSASRPQDRQFILSSKKLLLSDSGFYLCAWRGGTGKVQETQYFGPGTRLLVL.

The chain couples TRBV11-2 to TRBJ2-2, with TRBD1 identical over 8 bases. The CDR3 has 15 residues. Germline CDR1 is SGHAT and CDR2 is FQNNGV. The junction had 6 bases not matched to a gene; V was cut back by 5 bases and J by 4 bases. CDR3 amino acids: CASSHGDRRTGELFF. The CDR3 DNA reads TGTGCCAGCAGCCACGGGGACAGGCGCACCGGGGAGCTGTTTTTT.

This chain links TRBV28 with TRBJ1-2, with no clear D. V shed 9 bases and J shed 2 bases, with 10 bases lying between them. The germline gives CDR1 MDHEN, CDR2 SYDVKM. The CDR3 is made up of 12 amino acids. The chain's CDR3 is CASFTLNYGYTF. Here the CDR3 DNA reads TGTGCCAGTTTCACACTAAACTATGGCTACACCTTC.

The V call is TRBV28, the J call TRBJ2-7; 9 nucleotides match TRBD1. The CDR3 is made up of 15 amino acids. Unmatched junction bases numbered 7, after V lost 6 bases and J lost 1 base. Germline CDR1 and CDR2: MDHEN and SYDVKM. The CDR3 reads CASRPPGQGSYEQYF. The CDR3 nucleotides are TGTGCCAGCAGACCTCCGGGACAGGGTTCCTACGAGCAGTACTTC.

The J gene is TRBJ2-1, the V gene TRBV15; 7 bases match TRBD1. CDR3 size: 14 residues. Trimming took 3 bases from V and 4 from J; bases not matched to a gene: 3. CDR1 and CDR2 (germline): LNHNV, YYDKDF (reference sequence). The CDR3 coding sequence is TGTGCCACCAGCAGGCCGACAGGGTACAATGAGCAGTTCTTC. Its translation: CATSRPTGYNEQFF.

The chain links TRBV5-1 to TRBJ2-2; the D is unclear. This CDR3 contains 16 residues. From germline, CDR1 is SGHRS and CDR2 YFSETQ. Trimming removed 1 base at V and 2 bases at J, with 12 bases between. The CDR3 DNA is TGCGCCAGCAGCTTGCTGTTAGCCGCTAACACCGGGGAGCTGTTTTTT. It is translated as CASSLLLAANTGELFF.

The chain recombines TRBV14 with TRBJ2-1, with no clear D. The germline gives CDR1 SGHDN, CDR2 FVKESK. Trimming took 3 bases from V and 0 from J, leaving 12 bases between them. The CDR3 consists of 16 residues. CDR3 DNA sequence: TGTGCCAGCAGCCAGAAGGCCCTGAGCTCCTACAATGAGCAGTTCTTC. Residues: CASSQKALSSYNEQFF.

This chain links TRBV7-8 with TRBJ1-1, with D unclear. CDR1 SGHVS and CDR2 FQNEAQ come from the germline V gene. Trimming removed 8 bases at V and 5 bases at J, with 12 bases between. The CDR3 is made up of 12 amino acids. This CDR3 reads CASSGGLTEAFF. CDR3 bases: TGTGCCAGCTCGGGAGGGTTGACTGAAGCTTTCTTT.

The rearrangement links TRBV6-1 to TRBJ1-2, with D possibly matching TRBD1 (5 bases). The CDR3 contains 14 residues. The ends were cut back, 7 bases at V and 4 bases at J, with 16 bases in the middle. CDR1 and CDR2 (germline): MNHNS, SASEGT. The CDR3 region has the DNA TGTGCCAGCAAACGGCGGGGGATCGTCTATGGCTACACCTTC. It specifies CASKRRGIVYGYTF.

The rearrangement links TRBV7-6 to TRBJ2-5; tentative D call: TRBD1 (7 bases). Trimming shortened V by 3 bases and J by 2 bases, and 22 bases separated the two germline ends. Germline CDR1 SGHVS, CDR2 FNYEAQ. The CDR3 sequence is 18 residues long. CDR3 in DNA: TGTGCCAGCAGCTTGGCACAGGGGAGGCCTTGGACTCAAGAGACCCAGTACTTC. It yields the protein CASSLAQGRPWTQETQYF.

This chain links TRBV5-1 with TRBJ2-1; D unclear. Trimming pared 4 bases from V and 2 bases from J, leaving 13 bases between. The CDR3 covers 15 residues. In germline, CDR1 is SGHRS, CDR2 YFSETQ. The CDR3 DNA reads as TGCGCCAGCAGCCCCGTGCCCTGGGCCTACAATGAGCAGTTCTTC. Translation gives CASSPVPWAYNEQFF.

The genes are TRBV28 and TRBJ1-4; TRBD1 aligns across 8 bases. Looked up from germline, CDR1 is MDHEN and CDR2 is SYDVKM. With V trimmed by 9 bases and J by 5 bases, 5 bases remained unmatched. The CDR3 spans 13 residues. DNA of the CDR3: TGTGCCAGTAGGACAGGGTCGAATGAAAAACTGTTTTTT. Its protein product is CASRTGSNEKLFF. The whole variable domain, filled in from reference TRBV28 and TRBJ1-4, reads DVKVTQSSRYLVKRTGEKVFLECVQDMDHENMFWYRQDPGLGLRLIYFSYDVKMKEKGDIPEGYSVSREKKERFSLILESASTNQTSMYLCASRTGSNEKLFFGSGTQLSVL.

The chain is built from TRBV7-3 and TRBJ2-7; D is uncertain. The CDR3 extends over 13 amino acids. V lost 5 bases, J lost 6 bases, and 14 bases lay in between. The germline gives CDR1 SGHTA, CDR2 FQGTGA. The CDR3 here is CASSVNVDGEQYF. The CDR3 DNA follows: TGTGCCAGCAGCGTTAATGTGGACGGCGAGCAGTACTTC.

This chain joins TRBV7-2 and TRBJ2-7; TRBD1 matches 8 bases. Germline CDR1 reads SGHTA; CDR2 reads FQGNSA. V gave up 4 bases and J gave up 2 bases; unmatched junction bases: 10. CDR3 length equals 16 residues. This chain's CDR3 is CASSSRQGARPYEQYF. The DNA of the CDR3 is TGTGCCAGCAGCTCACGCCAGGGGGCGCGTCCCTACGAGCAGTACTTC.

This rearrangement joins TRBV7-9 to TRBJ2-5; 8 bases fit TRBD2. The CDR3 length is 15 residues. Germline loops: CDR1 SEHNR, CDR2 FQNEAQ (reference sequence). V was clipped by 4 bases and J by 5 bases; unmatched bases: 9. The CDR3 spells CASSSHPGRAETQYF. The CDR3 nucleotides read TGTGCCAGCAGCTCTCACCCCGGGAGGGCGGAGACCCAGTACTTC.

This chain joins TRBV18 and TRBJ2-1; TRBD2 matches 9 bases. There are 14 residues in the CDR3. With V trimmed by 3 bases and J by 9 bases, 6 bases remained unmatched. CDR1 is KGHSH, CDR2 LQKENI, per germline. The CDR3, as DNA: TGTGCCAGCTCACCCGGGACTAGCAGTTTTGAGCAGTTCTTC. Translation: CASSPGTSSFEQFF. Complete variable domain (other parts from reference TRBV18 and TRBJ2-1): NAGVMQNPRHLVRRRGQEARLRCSPMKGHSHVYWYRQLPEEGLKFMVYLQKENIIDESGMPKERFSAEFPKEGPSILRIQQVVRGDSAAYFCASSPGTSSFEQFFGPGTRLTVL.